The rows below give T cell receptor beta chains drawn from one sample of a study of CD8 T cells in ankylosing spondylitis. TCRdb passed the 5' RACE reads through MiXCR, listing each CDR3 protein once. The sample shows under 950,000 distinct CDR3 sequences, under 20% of them seen only once. Sequencing input: blood, either unsorted or a sorted T cell fraction (not recorded which). The receptors were sampled from a male donor with ankylosing spondylitis. CDR3s include the opening cysteine and the closing phenylalanine or tryptophan. The D gene is left open where the match is weak. Clone size is shown for a subset of rows, as once, few, many or a class of expanded clone.

v_gene	d_gene	j_gene	abundance	CDR3nt	CDR3aa
TRBV20-1	.	TRBJ2-5	.	TGCAGTGCTAGTGGGGAGCACCAAGAGACCCAGTACTTC	CSASGEHQETQYF
TRBV4-1	TRBD1	TRBJ2-7	.	TGCGCCAGCAGCCAAGTTTGGACAGGGGGATCCTACGAGCAGTACTTC	CASSQVWTGGSYEQYF
TRBV6-2/TRBV6-3	TRBD1	TRBJ1-4	.	TGTGCCAGCAGTTACGGGACAGGGCTTAATGAAAAACTGTTTTTT	CASSYGTGLNEKLFF
TRBV18	.	TRBJ1-1	.	TGTGCCAGCTCACCACCGATAATCACACCTTCGCCTTTCTTT	CASSPPIITPSPFF
TRBV29-1	.	TRBJ2-1	few	TGCAGCGTTGTTGGCCAGGGTGGTAATAATGAGCAGTTCTTC	CSVVGQGGNNEQFF
TRBV2	TRBD1	TRBJ2-5	.	TGTGCCAGCAATCAACAGGGGCCCCAAGAGACCCAGTACTTC	CASNQQGPQETQYF
TRBV29-1	.	TRBJ1-2	few	TGCAGCGTTGACTGGGGGGCCCAAGGTGGCTACACCTTC	CSVDWGAQGGYTF
TRBV20-1	.	TRBJ2-1	few	TGCAGTGCCAAGGACGGCTACAATGAGCAGTTCTTC	CSAKDGYNEQFF
TRBV5-1	.	TRBJ1-5	.	TGCGCCAGCAGCTTGGCCGGGGGTGTCAATCAGCCCCAGCATTTT	CASSLAGGVNQPQHF
TRBV6-1	TRBD1	TRBJ2-5	few	TGTGCCAGCAGTGTAGTATTAGCGGCAGGGGGCGCAGAGACCCAGTACTTC	CASSVVLAAGGAETQYF
TRBV6-5	.	TRBJ1-2	.	TGTGCCAGCAGTTACACCCGGGACTCCTGGCAAGGCTACACCTTC	CASSYTRDSWQGYTF
TRBV4-1	TRBD2	TRBJ2-7	many	TGCGCCAGCAGCCAGGAAACTAGCGGGAGCTTAGGGCAGTACTTC	CASSQETSGSLGQYF
TRBV28	.	TRBJ1-2	few	TGTGCCAGCAGTAGCCCCAGGGGAGCCTATGGCTACACCTTC	CASSSPRGAYGYTF
TRBV27	.	TRBJ2-2	few	TGTGCCAGCAGTGTAGGAGGGTCTGGGGAGCTGTTTTTT	CASSVGGSGELFF
TRBV29-1	.	TRBJ2-2	many	TGCAGCGTTGATCACGCGACCGGGGAGCTGTTTTTT	CSVDHATGELFF
TRBV5-4	.	TRBJ1-1	.	TGTGCCAGCAGCTCTCTAGGAAAAGCTTTCTTT	CASSSLGKAFF
TRBV28	.	TRBJ2-7	.	TGTGCCAGCAACGCGGGACAGCTCCCCAAGCAGTACTTC	CASNAGQLPKQYF
TRBV3-1	TRBD2	TRBJ2-1	few	TGTGCCAGCAGCCAAGAAGCGGGGGCTTACAATGAGCAGTTCTTC	CASSQEAGAYNEQFF
TRBV12-3/TRBV12-4	TRBD1	TRBJ1-4	.	TGTGCCAGCAGGCCGGGACAGGGGACTGAAAAACTGTTTTTT	CASRPGQGTEKLFF
TRBV6-1	TRBD1	TRBJ2-7	.	TGTGCCAGCAGCCATCGGGACAGGGGGAACGAGCAGTACTTC	CASSHRDRGNEQYF